The 3 T cell receptor beta chains below come from one sample, sequenced in a study of STAT5B mutations in CD4+ large granular lymphocyte leukemia. The data were produced by immunoSEQ multiplex PCR, yet TCRdb's version contains in-frame clones alone and is incomplete. The sample shows almost 20,000 clones, roughly 83% of them seen only once. Sequencing was done on a sample of CD4+ T cells from blood buffy coats. The receptor set was obtained from a human donor in good health.

This clone was seen a single time. The chain joins TRBV7-2 to TRBJ1-2; 11 bases map to TRBD1. Germline V gene lookup returns CDR1 SGHTA and CDR2 FQGNSA. The CDR3 has 14 amino acids. After removal of 5 bases from V and 4 bases from J, the junction contained 3 bases not matched to a gene. The chain's CDR3 is CASSPGQGAYGYTF. The CDR3 DNA sequence: TGTGCCAGCAGCCCAGGACAGGGGGCCTATGGCTACACCTTC.

The chain is built from TRBV19 and TRBJ1-1; D possibly corresponds to TRBD1 (6 bases). The V end lost 3 bases, the J end lost 1 base, and 15 bases lay between the germline ends. Germline assignment: CDR1 LNHDA and CDR2 SQIVND (reference sequence). This CDR3 contains 16 residues. The CDR3: CASSISTGTRNTEAFF. The DNA of the CDR3 is TGTGCCAGTAGTATTTCAACCGGGACAAGGAACACTGAAGCTTTCTTT.

The chain employs TRBV7-6 and TRBJ1-5, with D possibly being TRBD1 (5 bases). This CDR3 spans 13 amino acids. V lost 3 bases, J lost 5 bases, and 8 bases lay in between. Germline CDR1 and CDR2: SGHVS and FNYEAQ. CDR3 sequence reads: CASSLGPYQPQHF. CDR3 nucleotide sequence: TGTGCCAGCAGCTTGGGGCCCTATCAGCCCCAGCATTTT.